These 27 T cell receptor beta chains came from one sample sequenced in a study of T-cell reconstitution after alpha-beta-depleted transplantation in children. Construction of the TCRbeta library involved unique molecular identifiers. In TCRdb, the PCR reads were re-called with MiXCR into one record per CDR3 protein. This table has 500,000 to 650,000 distinct CDR3 sequences, roughly 10% appearing once. This specimen was PBMCs, mostly from graft donor cells, taken 180 days after TCRalphabeta/CD19-depleted stem cell transplant. Receptors originate from a female patient aged 2 to 10 who had a stem cell transplant for aplastic anemia, so the T cells may come from the graft donor.

This clonotype was counted a single time. The J gene is TRBJ2-7, the V gene TRBV7-2, with D unresolved. Germline CDR1 is SGHTA and CDR2 is FQGNSA. CDR3 length: 14 amino acids. The V gene lost 1 base and the J gene lost 2 bases, with 9 bases spanning the gap. CDR3 loop: CASSLGLSPYEQYV. The CDR3 DNA reads TGTGCCAGCAGCTTAGGGCTTTCCCCCTACGAGCAGTACGTC.

This chain connects TRBV29-1 to TRBJ2-6; 7 positions agree with TRBD1. V shed 6 bases, J shed 0 bases, and the junction held 11 bases outside the gene matches. Germline V gene data show CDR1 as SQVTM and CDR2 as ANQGSEA. This CDR3 is 17 amino acids long. CDR3 coding DNA: TGCAGCGTCCGGGACAGCCCTATAAGCTCTGGGGCCAACGTCCTGACTTTC. Translated, it gives CSVRDSPISSGANVLTF. Variable domain in full (rest from reference TRBV29-1 and TRBJ2-6): SAVISQKPSRDICQRGTSLTIQCQVDSQVTMMFWYRQQPGQSLTLIATANQGSEATYESGFVIDKFPISRPNLTFSTLTVSNMSPEDSSIYLCSVRDSPISSGANVLTFGAGSRLTVL.

The gene calls are TRBV10-3 and TRBJ2-5; 7 bases match TRBD2. This CDR3 has 13 residues. V lost 2 bases and J lost 3; bases outside the gene matches: 0. From germline, CDR1 is ENHRY and CDR2 SYGVKD. CDR3 nucleotides: TGTGCCATCAGTGAGAGCGGGGAAGAGACCCAGTACTTC. Encoded protein: CAISESGEETQYF.

The chain employs TRBV28 and TRBJ2-6, with D maybe TRBD1 (6 bases). CDR1 MDHEN and CDR2 SYDVKM come from the germline V gene. The CDR3 sequence is 17 residues long. Trimming left V 7 bases short and J 1 base short, with 17 bases between. The CDR3 is CASNLARGFSGANVLTF. For the CDR3, the DNA is TGTGCCAGCAATTTGGCCAGGGGTTTTTCTGGGGCCAACGTCCTGACTTTC.

The chain uses TRBV7-9 and TRBJ1-2; no firm D call. The germline gives CDR1 SEHNR, CDR2 FQNEAQ (reference sequence). This CDR3 has 15 amino acids. Trimming pared 3 bases from V and 3 bases from J, leaving 14 bases between. In DNA, the CDR3 is TGTGCCAGCAGCTTCTCGAGGGCGGTGGACTATGGCTACACCTTC. Its protein is CASSFSRAVDYGYTF.

The V gene is TRBV4-3, the J gene TRBJ1-1; a possible D gene is TRBD1 (6 bases). Trimming pared 0 bases from V and 6 bases from J, leaving 20 bases between. The CDR3 spans 17 residues. Germline lookup yields CDR1 LGHNA and CDR2 YSLEER. In DNA form, the CDR3 reads TGCGCCAGCAGCCAAGAAGGGGGGTGGAGGCGGGGCCCTGAAGCTTTCTTT. Translated: CASSQEGGWRRGPEAFF.

There are a few counts of this clonotype. This chain connects TRBV28 to TRBJ1-5; 7 nucleotides align to TRBD1. The CDR3 totals 14 residues. The J segment lost 5 bases and the V segment lost 6 bases, leaving 7 bases of the junction unmatched. The germline V gene encodes CDR1 MDHEN and CDR2 SYDVKM. The CDR3 nucleotides are TGTGCCAGCAGCCCCAGGGGGAGGTATCAGCCCCAGCATTTT. It translates to CASSPRGRYQPQHF.

The rearrangement joins TRBV7-2 to TRBJ2-7, with 8 bases identical to TRBD2. The CDR3 consists of 15 residues. Germline CDR1 and CDR2: SGHTA and FQGNSA. Trimming at V came to 3 bases and at J to 2 bases, leaving 6 bases not matched to a gene. The CDR3 DNA is TGTGCCAGCAGCTTTCTGGGCGGGAGGCCCTACGAGCAGTACTTC. It yields the protein CASSFLGGRPYEQYF.

The rearrangement uses TRBV27 and TRBJ2-4; D may correspond to TRBD1 or TRBD2 (6 bases each). The CDR3 has 16 residues. Germline CDR1 is MNHEY and CDR2 is SMNVEV (reference sequence). Trimming pared 6 bases from V and 3 bases from J, leaving 18 bases between. CDR3 in DNA: TGTGCCAGCAGCCTAGGGGGGCGAACCCGCAAAAACATTCAGTACTTC. Amino acid sequence: CASSLGGRTRKNIQYF.

J is TRBJ2-7 and V is TRBV27; 10 nucleotides line up with TRBD1. The CDR3 has 16 amino acids. J lost 3 bases, V lost 0 bases, and 5 bases had no gene match. Germline values: CDR1 MNHEY, CDR2 SMNVEV (reference sequence). The CDR3 protein is CASSLSRQGAVYEQYF. CDR3 nucleotides: TGTGCCAGCAGTTTATCCCGACAGGGGGCGGTCTACGAGCAGTACTTC.

J is TRBJ2-7 and V is TRBV12-3 or TRBV12-4; 13 bases are shared with TRBD2. This CDR3 region has 17 residues. V shed 6 bases and J 6 bases; nucleotides not matched to a gene: 14. As DNA, the CDR3 is TGTGCCAGCAGAAAACGATTCGGACTAGCGGGGGAAAGCGAGCAGTACTTC. It specifies CASRKRFGLAGESEQYF.

The chain carries TRBV28 and TRBJ2-1; 8 positions match TRBD1. V dropped 4 bases and J dropped 13; count of bases not matched to a gene: 18. Germline V gene lookup returns CDR1 MDHEN and CDR2 SYDVKM. This CDR3 is built from 16 residues. The CDR3 sequence is CASSYLVRQGNYRQFF. The CDR3 nucleotides read TGTGCCAGCAGTTATTTGGTGAGACAGGGGAATTATAGACAGTTCTTC. The full variable domain, completed using reference TRBV28 and TRBJ2-1, is DVKVTQSSRYLVKRTGEKVFLECVQDMDHENMFWYRQDPGLGLRLIYFSYDVKMKEKGDIPEGYSVSREKKERFSLILESASTNQTSMYLCASSYLVRQGNYRQFFGPGTRLTVL.

The CDR3 protein is CASSQEGQHQDGYTF. In nucleotides, the CDR3 is TGTGCCAGCAGCCAAGAGGGACAACATCAGGATGGCTACACCTTC. The V call is TRBV14, the J call TRBJ1-2; tentative D call: TRBD1 (6 bases). Between the trimmed V and J ends, which lost 0 bases and 6 bases, there was a span of 14 bases. Germline CDR1 reads SGHDN; CDR2 reads FVKESK. This CDR3 spans 15 amino acids.

The sample holds a few counts of this clonotype. The chain is built from TRBV11-1 and TRBJ2-5, with 15 bases lining up with TRBD2. Germline V gene lookup returns CDR1 SGHAT and CDR2 FQDESV (reference sequence). Unmatched junction bases numbered 6, after V lost 3 bases and J lost 1 base. The CDR3 has 18 amino acids. The chain's CDR3 is CASSFSGLAGGPQETQYF. CDR3 nucleotide sequence: TGTGCCAGCAGCTTTTCCGGACTAGCGGGAGGGCCCCAAGAGACCCAGTACTTC.

This chain connects TRBV7-9 to TRBJ1-4; tentative D call: TRBD1 (5 bases). The CDR3 has 14 amino acids. Trimming left V 8 bases short and J 4 bases short, with 14 bases between. CDR1 is SEHNR, CDR2 FQNEAQ, per germline (reference sequence). The CDR3 DNA sequence: TGTGCCAGCCAGCGGTCGGGGCATAATGAAAAACTGTTTTTT. Protein sequence: CASQRSGHNEKLFF.

V is TRBV10-3 and J is TRBJ2-7; TRBD2 agrees at 9 bases. There are 18 residues in the CDR3. Trimming cost V 0 bases and J 5 bases; bases outside gene matches: 14. Germline V gives CDR1 ENHRY, CDR2 SYGVKD. For the CDR3, the DNA is TGTGCCATCAGTGAGTCGACGGAGACTAGTAGCGGGAGTCACGAGCAGTACTTC. Encoded protein: CAISESTETSSGSHEQYF.

A few counts support this clonotype. The chain couples TRBV20-1 to TRBJ2-1; D gene ambiguous. There are 15 residues in the CDR3. V was pared by 0 bases and J by 4 bases, with 13 bases between. The V gene's germline CDR1 is DFQATT and CDR2 SNEGSKA (reference sequence). The CDR3 here is CSAREISARYNEQFF. For the CDR3, the DNA is TGCAGTGCTAGAGAGATAAGTGCTAGGTACAATGAGCAGTTCTTC.

This clonotype was counted only a few times. The chain employs TRBV9 and TRBJ2-4; 12 positions agree with TRBD2. Germline V CDR1 and CDR2: SGDLS, YYNGEE. CDR3 length: 20 amino acids. V lost 3 bases to trimming and J lost 1 base; unmatched junction nucleotides: 14. The CDR3 nucleotides read TGTGCCAGCAGCGCCACGACCGGGACTAGCGGGTCGCGGGCCAAAAACATTCAGTACTTC. Translated: CASSATTGTSGSRAKNIQYF. Full variable domain (missing parts from reference TRBV9 and TRBJ2-4): DSGVTQTPKHLITATGQRVTLRCSPRSGDLSVYWYQQSLDQGLQFLIQYYNGEERAKGNILERFSAQQFPDLHSELNLSSLELGDSALYFCASSATTGTSGSRAKNIQYFGAGTRLSVL.

In this sample, this clonotype turned up a few times. Germline and junction disagree at one end, which may indicate a read error. The rearrangement links TRBV11-3 to TRBJ2-1; TRBD1 aligns across 7 bases. The CDR3 is 12 amino acids. The V gene's germline CDR1 is SGHNT and CDR2 YENEEA. CDR3 sequence: CASSLETGAKMF. The CDR3, as DNA: TGTGCCAGCAGCTTAGAAACAGGGGCCAAGATGTTC.

V and J are TRBV7-6 and TRBJ2-7; tentatively, D is TRBD1 (6 bases). V was trimmed by 1 base and J by 0 bases, leaving 10 bases between them. The CDR3 consists of 15 residues. CDR1 is SGHVS, CDR2 FNYEAQ, per germline. The CDR3 sequence: CASSLEWGPSYEQYF. The CDR3 DNA reads TGTGCCAGCAGCTTAGAGTGGGGGCCCTCCTACGAGCAGTACTTC.

This clonotype showed up just a few times. This sequence joins TRBV7-6 and TRBJ2-2; D is uncertain. This CDR3 contains 15 residues. Germline CDR1 SGHVS, CDR2 FNYEAQ. The V end was cut by 1 base, the J end by 6 bases, with 12 bases between. The CDR3 spells CASSLVGIEAGELFF. Here the CDR3 DNA reads TGTGCCAGCAGCTTAGTGGGGATCGAGGCCGGGGAGCTGTTTTTT.

The CDR3: CASSRIFSGNQPQHF. The CDR3 DNA is TGCGCCAGCAGCCGGATTTTCAGCGGCAATCAGCCCCAGCATTTT. The V and J genes are TRBV4-3 and TRBJ1-5; the D is unclear. Germline V gene data show CDR1 as LGHNA and CDR2 as YSLEER. The CDR3 length is 15 residues. V was trimmed by 4 bases and J by 2 bases, leaving 12 bases between them.

This clonotype was detected only a few times. V usage is TRBV6-6 and J usage is TRBJ1-5; unclear D gene. Germline CDR1 reads MNHNY; CDR2 reads SVGAGI (reference sequence). The V gene lost 8 bases and the J gene lost 0 bases, with 8 bases spanning the gap. This CDR3 is built from 13 residues. The CDR3 DNA follows: TGTGCCAGCGCCCAGAATAGCAATCAGCCCCAGCATTTT. It specifies CASAQNSNQPQHF.

This clonotype was observed a handful of times. The chain recombines TRBV7-2 with TRBJ2-3; weak D call: TRBD2 (6 bases). V was shortened by 1 base and J by 2 bases, with 13 bases between the two germline ends. Germline CDR1 and CDR2: SGHTA and FQGNSA. CDR3 size: 16 residues. The CDR3 region is CASSLGGGALTDTQYF. CDR3 DNA sequence: TGTGCCAGCAGCTTAGGGGGCGGGGCCCTCACAGATACGCAGTATTTT.

The rearrangement uses TRBV12-5 and TRBJ2-2; 10 bases agree with TRBD2. This CDR3 comprises 17 residues. Unmatched junction bases numbered 10, after V lost 5 bases and J lost 4 bases. Per the germline V gene, CDR1 is LGHNT and CDR2 is FRNRAP. CDR3 coding DNA: TGTGCTAGTGGTCCCGGACCCAGCGGGAGGGGCACCGGGGAGCTGTTTTTT. This sequence encodes CASGPGPSGRGTGELFF.

This clonotype turned up a few times. The V and J genes are TRBV10-3 and TRBJ1-6, with 8 bases lining up with TRBD1. Trimming at V came to 6 bases and at J to 7 bases, leaving 8 bases not matched to a gene. The germline V gene encodes CDR1 ENHRY and CDR2 SYGVKD. The CDR3 is made up of 15 amino acids. The CDR3 sequence is CAIRLTGEANSPLHF. The DNA of the CDR3 is TGTGCCATCAGATTGACAGGGGAGGCAAATTCACCCCTCCACTTT.

The chain uses TRBV2 and TRBJ2-5; 8 bases match TRBD2. V shed 1 base, J shed 0 bases, and the junction held 10 bases outside the gene matches. Looked up from germline, CDR1 is SNHLY and CDR2 is FYNNEI. This CDR3 has 18 residues. Here the CDR3 reads CASSEGERAGGNQETQYF. DNA for the CDR3: TGTGCCAGCAGTGAAGGGGAGCGCGCGGGAGGAAACCAAGAGACCCAGTACTTC.